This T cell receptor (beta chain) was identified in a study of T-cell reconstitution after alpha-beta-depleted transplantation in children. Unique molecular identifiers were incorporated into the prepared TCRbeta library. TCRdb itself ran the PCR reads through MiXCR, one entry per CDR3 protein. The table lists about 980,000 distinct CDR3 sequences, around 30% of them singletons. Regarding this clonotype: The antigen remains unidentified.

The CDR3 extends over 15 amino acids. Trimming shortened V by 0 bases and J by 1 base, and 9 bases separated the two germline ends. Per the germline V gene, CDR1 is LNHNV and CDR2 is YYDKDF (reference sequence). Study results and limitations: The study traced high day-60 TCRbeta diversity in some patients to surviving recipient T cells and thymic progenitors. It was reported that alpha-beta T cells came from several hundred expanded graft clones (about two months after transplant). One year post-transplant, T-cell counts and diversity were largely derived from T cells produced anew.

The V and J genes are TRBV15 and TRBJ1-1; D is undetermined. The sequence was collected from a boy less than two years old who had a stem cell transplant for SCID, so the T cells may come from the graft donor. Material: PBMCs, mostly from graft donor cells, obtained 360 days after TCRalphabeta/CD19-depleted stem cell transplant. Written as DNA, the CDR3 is TGTGCCACCAGCAGAGATCCCGGCAAGAACACTGAAGCTTTCTTT. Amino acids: CATSRDPGKNTEAFF.